The 23 T cell receptor beta chains reported below all come from one sample, sequenced in a study of cytomegalovirus exposure and HLA in healthy donors. Primers included in the PCR were 60 Vbeta and 13 Jbeta primers. Only in-frame clones appear in the TCRdb table, and some are missing; sequencing was by immunoSEQ multiplex PCR. Of some 180,000 clones in the sample, approximately 77% were seen once. Sequenced sample: PBMCs. These receptors all come from a middle-aged man in good health and CMV-seropositive.

V gene TRBV7-2 combines with J gene TRBJ2-7; 11 nucleotides match TRBD2. This CDR3 contains 14 residues. CDR1 is SGHTA and CDR2 is FQGNSA in the germline V gene. The trim removed 3 bases at V and 2 bases at J, leaving 0 bases unmatched. CDR3 protein: CASSLGLAAYEQYF. Written as DNA, the CDR3 is TGTGCCAGCAGCTTGGGACTAGCGGCCTACGAGCAGTACTTC.

The V call is TRBV20-1, the J call TRBJ1-1; D is perhaps TRBD1 (5 bases). V gave up 0 bases and J gave up 10 bases, with 6 bases separating them. The V gene's germline CDR1 is DFQATT and CDR2 SNEGSKA (reference sequence). CDR3 size: 10 residues. This chain's CDR3 is CSARDGGAFF. The CDR3 DNA reads TGCAGTGCTAGAGACGGGGGAGCTTTCTTT.

This chain uses TRBV9 with TRBJ1-3, with 8 bases aligning to TRBD1. J was trimmed by 3 bases and V by 4 bases; bases with no gene match: 9. Germline loops: CDR1 SGDLS, CDR2 YYNGEE. CDR3 length: 16 amino acids. The CDR3 DNA follows: TGTGCCAGCAGCACAACAGGGGGTGGAGATGGAAACACCATATATTTT. Protein: CASSTTGGGDGNTIYF.

The genes are TRBV6-5 and TRBJ2-7; D perhaps matches TRBD2 (7 bases). CDR3 length: 14 amino acids. Germline V gene lookup returns CDR1 MNHEY and CDR2 SVGAGI. Trimming took 9 bases from V and 3 from J, leaving 18 bases between them. The CDR3 nucleotides are TGTGCCAGTTCCCAAGGGGGGGGGAACTACGAGCAGTACTTC. It translates to CASSQGGGNYEQYF.

This clone was seen only a few times. J is TRBJ2-1 and V is TRBV6-4; TRBD1 might be the D (5 bases). This CDR3 spans 13 amino acids. The V gene lost 3 bases and the J gene lost 5 bases, with 8 bases spanning the gap. CDR1 and CDR2 (germline): MRHNA, SNTAGT. Here the CDR3 reads CASSETDNNEQFF. Written as DNA, the CDR3 is TGTGCCAGCAGTGAGACAGATAACAATGAGCAGTTCTTC.

This chain connects TRBV6-1 to TRBJ2-1; possibly TRBD1 for D (5 bases). This CDR3 region has 13 residues. The V end lost 6 bases, the J end lost 3 bases, and 9 bases lay between the germline ends. In germline, CDR1 is MNHNS, CDR2 SASEGT. CDR3 sequence: CASSPGLYNEQFF. The CDR3 coding sequence is TGTGCCAGCAGCCCAGGGCTCTACAATGAGCAGTTCTTC.

The chain combines TRBV6-5 with TRBJ1-4; TRBD1 agrees at 10 bases. From germline, CDR1 is MNHEY and CDR2 SVGAGI. This CDR3 contains 14 residues. V gave up 8 bases and J gave up 6 bases; unmatched junction bases: 6. DNA of the CDR3: TGTGCCAGCTCCGGACAGGGGGGTGATGAAAAACTGTTTTTT. Translation gives CASSGQGGDEKLFF.

The chain has TRBV18 and TRBJ2-5; 11 positions match TRBD2. Trimming took 3 bases from V and 1 from J; bases not matched to a gene: 4. This CDR3 has 16 residues. CDR1 and CDR2 (germline): KGHSH, LQKENI. CDR3: CASSPSGLAVQETQYF. The CDR3 DNA sequence: TGTGCCAGCTCACCCTCGGGACTAGCGGTCCAAGAGACCCAGTACTTC.

This clone has only a few counts. V is TRBV21-1 and J is TRBJ2-4; TRBD1 was called by the table and not checked on the DNA. TRBV21-1 corresponds to a pseudogene. The CDR3 is made up of 13 amino acids. CDR3: CASPRDRDDIQYF. The CDR3 nucleotides read TGTGCCAGCCCCCGGGACAGGGACGACATTCAGTACTTC.

This chain links TRBV5-4 with TRBJ2-1; tentative D call: TRBD1 (6 bases). The V and J ends lost 4 bases and 6 bases respectively, with 11 bases between them. Germline V gene sequence: CDR1 SGHNT, CDR2 YYREEE (reference sequence). The CDR3 is 13 residues long. CDR3 coding DNA: TGTGCCAGCAGCAAAGGACAGACCAATGAGCAGTTCTTC. Protein: CASSKGQTNEQFF.

The DNA for the CDR3 is TGCGCCAGCAGTGAGTCGGGGAAGGGACAGTCTAACTATGGCTACACCTTC. This gives the protein CASSESGKGQSNYGYTF. The gene calls are TRBV10-2 and TRBJ1-2, with TRBD1 matching 7 bases. The CDR3 contains 17 residues. CDR1 is WSHSY and CDR2 is SAAADI in the germline V gene. V was clipped by 0 bases and J by 0 bases; unmatched bases: 7.

The chain carries TRBV7-3 and TRBJ1-1; maybe TRBD1 (6 bases). There are 15 residues in the CDR3. Germline assignment: CDR1 SGHTA and CDR2 FQGTGA. V lost 2 bases and J 1 base, leaving 11 bases between the germline ends. This chain's CDR3 is CASSLVWGRNTEAFF. CDR3 nucleotides: TGTGCCAGCAGCTTAGTATGGGGGCGGAACACTGAAGCTTTCTTT.

This clone turned up a few times. V is TRBV7-8 and J is TRBJ2-1, with D tentatively TRBD2 (6 bases). The CDR3 covers 16 residues. With 3 bases removed from V and 0 bases from J, the gap between germline ends came to 12 bases. Germline V lookup: CDR1 SGHVS, CDR2 FQNEAQ. Written as DNA, the CDR3 is TGTGCCAGCAGCTTGTTCGCGGGGAGCTCCTACAATGAGCAGTTCTTC. It translates to CASSLFAGSSYNEQFF. Using reference TRBV7-8 and TRBJ2-1 for the parts outside the CDR3, the full variable domain is GAGVSQSPRYKVAKRGQDVALRCDPISGHVSLFWYQQALGQGPEFLTYFQNEAQLDKSGLPSDRFFAERPEGSVSTLKIQRTQQEDSAVYLCASSLFAGSSYNEQFFGPGTRLTVL.

The chain links TRBV9 to TRBJ1-3; the D is unclear. Germline V gives CDR1 SGDLS, CDR2 YYNGEE. The length of the CDR3 is 15 residues. V lost 4 bases and J 0 bases, leaving 11 bases between the germline ends. In DNA, the CDR3 is TGTGCCAGCAGCTTGAGATCTTACTCTGGAAACACCATATATTTT. This gives the protein CASSLRSYSGNTIYF.

The rearrangement joins TRBV19 to TRBJ1-2; 7 bases line up with TRBD1. V dropped 6 bases and J dropped 3; count of bases not matched to a gene: 10. The CDR3 has 15 residues. Germline CDR1 LNHDA, CDR2 SQIVND (reference sequence). The CDR3 DNA reads TGTGCCAGTAGCGCCCTGGACAGGAAGGACTATGGCTACACCTTC. Its protein product is CASSALDRKDYGYTF.

The chain uses TRBV10-3 and TRBJ1-2; D is unresolved. Deletions cut 7 bases from V and 0 bases from J, with 9 bases between. The germline gives CDR1 ENHRY, CDR2 SYGVKD. This CDR3 contains 13 residues. The CDR3: CAIKQQPNYGYTF. The CDR3 nucleotides are TGTGCCATCAAACAACAGCCTAACTATGGCTACACCTTC.

The chain couples TRBV18 to TRBJ2-7; 10 bases agree with TRBD1. The CDR3 runs to 17 residues. V lost 0 bases and J lost 1; bases outside the gene matches: 6. Germline V CDR1 and CDR2: KGHSH, LQKENI. CDR3 bases: TGTGCCAGCTCACCACCATTGGGGACAGGGGTTTCCTACGAGCAGTACTTC. This encodes CASSPPLGTGVSYEQYF.

As to this clone: Additional DNA sequences in this sample encode the identical CDR3. The chain joins TRBV28 to TRBJ2-1; D is unresolved. V dropped 5 bases and J dropped 4 bases, with 3 bases sitting between them. This CDR3 has 11 residues. Germline V gene lookup returns CDR1 MDHEN and CDR2 SYDVKM. The CDR3, as DNA: TGTGCCAGCAGTCTATACAATGAGCAGTTCTTC. Translating it yields CASSLYNEQFF. The complete variable domain, with remaining parts taken from reference TRBV28 and TRBJ2-1, reads DVKVTQSSRYLVKRTGEKVFLECVQDMDHENMFWYRQDPGLGLRLIYFSYDVKMKEKGDIPEGYSVSREKKERFSLILESASTNQTSMYLCASSLYNEQFFGPGTRLTVL.

The V and J genes are TRBV19 and TRBJ1-2, with TRBD1 matching over 7 bases. The V segment lost 3 bases and the J segment 7 bases; nucleotides outside the gene matches: 5. Germline values: CDR1 LNHDA, CDR2 SQIVND (reference sequence). The CDR3 spans 13 residues. The CDR3 DNA sequence: TGTGCCAGTAGTATCACAGGGGTGGCTGGCTACACCTTC. It is translated as CASSITGVAGYTF. Complete variable domain (other parts from reference TRBV19 and TRBJ1-2): DGGITQSPKYLFRKEGQNVTLSCEQNLNHDAMYWYRQDPGQGLRLIYYSQIVNDFQKGDIAEGYSVSREKKESFPLTVTSAQKNPTAFYLCASSITGVAGYTFGSGTRLTVV.

This clone appeared once. This chain uses TRBV28 with TRBJ1-5; 7 bases align to TRBD1. Trimming took 6 bases from V and 0 from J; bases not matched to a gene: 5. CDR1 and CDR2 (germline): MDHEN, SYDVKM. CDR3 length: 15 residues. In DNA form, the CDR3 reads TGTGCCAGCAGAAGGACAGGCCATAGCAATCAGCCCCAGCATTTT. It is translated as CASRRTGHSNQPQHF. Full variable domain (missing parts from reference TRBV28 and TRBJ1-5): DVKVTQSSRYLVKRTGEKVFLECVQDMDHENMFWYRQDPGLGLRLIYFSYDVKMKEKGDIPEGYSVSREKKERFSLILESASTNQTSMYLCASRRTGHSNQPQHFGDGTRLSIL.

V and J are TRBV29-1 and TRBJ2-3; the match to TRBD2 covers 13 bases. CDR1 and CDR2 from the germline V gene are SQVTM and ANQGSEA. Trimming cost V 5 bases and J 0 bases; bases outside gene matches: 8. The CDR3 consists of 17 residues. The CDR3 DNA reads TGCAGCGTTTCCTCCGCACTAGCGGGAGGGAGCACAGATACGCAGTATTTT. Translated, it gives CSVSSALAGGSTDTQYF.

The chain joins TRBV29-1 to TRBJ2-7; 9 bases line up with TRBD1. CDR1 is SQVTM, CDR2 ANQGSEA, per germline. Trimming took 6 bases from V and 5 from J; bases not matched to a gene: 8. The CDR3 consists of 13 residues. DNA for the CDR3: TGCAGCGTGGTACCGGGACAGGGCCACGAGCAGTACTTC. It is translated as CSVVPGQGHEQYF.

The gene calls are TRBV4-3 and TRBJ2-3, with D perhaps matching TRBD2 (5 bases). The germline gives CDR1 LGHNA, CDR2 YSLEER. This CDR3 is built from 14 residues. The CDR3 DNA is TGCGCTTCTGCCGAGGGCGGTATGACAGATACGCAGTATTTT. Translation gives CASAEGGMTDTQYF.